This T cell receptor beta chain is from a study of beta chain features in type 1 diabetes. Study-wide results and limits: Moderate yet significant TCRB CDR3 shortening was seen in Type 1 diabetes patients in all four CD4+ subsets.

TCRB transcripts that were expressed got sequenced, as all of the isolated RNA had been reverse transcribed. Produced via immunoSEQ multiplex PCR; TCRdb's table is partial and in-frame only. Altogether 850,000 to 900,000 clones are present, roughly a sixth being singletons, with the ten largest covering around 0.02%. This clone has only a few counts. Its antigen is not known. CDR3 length equals 16 residues. Germline V gene lookup returns CDR1 LGHNA and CDR2 YSLEER. V gave up 0 bases and J gave up 9 bases, with 21 bases separating them. This receptor was taken from a woman aged 18-29 years in good health. This chain joins TRBV4-3 and TRBJ2-7; no definite D call. The sequenced sample was naive CD4+ T cells from blood. CDR3 bases: TGCGCCAGCAGCCAAGATCGTGGCCAGCGAGGATCGCGGCAGTACTTC. Its protein is CASSQDRGQRGSRQYF.